The clone carrying this T cell receptor beta chain was detected many times. Its antigen remains unknown. This sample stems from a study of T cells after yellow fever vaccination. Overall study: Researchers used SMART-Seq v4 Ultra Low Input to prepare fractions that had low cell numbers. Whole-study results and caveats: From the bulk population, abundant clonotypes could contaminate and appear within FACS-sorted repertoires. The appearance of a small share of clonotypes in both CD4 and CD8 compartments was observed.

Researchers made TCR cDNA using 5'RACE template switching, and this step added a universal primer site and UMIs. TCRdb processed the 5' RACE reads anew with MiXCR; each CDR3 protein has one entry. The sample shows a few hundred thousand distinct CDR3 sequences, over 3% of them seen only once. Germline V lookup: CDR1 SEHNR, CDR2 FQNEAQ (reference sequence). V lost 5 bases and J lost 0, with 17 bases in between. The CDR3 length is 16 residues. The specimen was PBMCs, collected 15 days after the yellow fever booster vaccination. V gene TRBV7-9 combines with J gene TRBJ2-7; perhaps TRBD2 as D (7 bases). The receptor was isolated from a man aged 18 to 29 who received the YFV17D yellow fever vaccine. The CDR3 coding sequence is TGTGCCAGCAGCCCCAGGGGAAGCGGGGACTCCTACGAGCAGTACTTC. This translates into CASSPRGSGDSYEQYF.